Described below is a single T cell receptor (beta chain) sequence and its context. The table came from immunoSEQ multiplex PCR; TCRdb's copy has only in-frame clones and leaves some out. The table has fewer than 100,000 clones, around 85% seen once. Trimming cost V 4 bases and J 6 bases, with 22 bases left between them. The CDR3 covers 16 residues. CDR1 is SGHNT, CDR2 YYREEE, per germline (reference sequence). The sample comes from a study of OX40 agonist ivuxolimab in advanced cancers. The source was CD4+ or CD8+ T cells sorted from blood, collected in a trial of the OX40 agonist ivuxolimab. This chain uses TRBV5-4 with TRBJ1-2, with D tentatively TRBD1 (6 bases). This TCR came from an adult with an advanced solid tumor such as melanoma, head and neck, liver or kidney cancer. Here the CDR3 reads CASSQDVGTGWNGYTF. The CDR3 nucleotides read TGTGCCAGCAGCCAAGACGTAGGAACAGGGTGGAATGGCTACACCTTC.